This T cell receptor beta chain is drawn from a study of shared T cell receptors in the human thymus. TCRdb's table, derived via immunoSEQ multiplex PCR, lists solely in-frame clones and lacks some. The table includes 700,000 to 750,000 clones, 70% to 90% detected once. CDR1 is MNHNY and CDR2 is SVGAGI in the germline V gene (reference sequence). The CDR3 is made up of 12 amino acids. Trimming took off 2 bases at V and 6 bases at J, with 6 bases between the two ends. The same data also went into a second study, on human thymus T cells.

The material sequenced was thymocytes. The sequence was obtained from a girl in the first two years of life with a congenital heart defect. The V and J genes are TRBV6-6 and TRBJ2-3; D gene uncertain. CDR3 region: CASSYVEDTQYF. The CDR3 nucleotides read TGTGCCAGCAGTTACGTGGAGGATACGCAGTATTTT.